These 8 T cell receptor beta chains share one sample of origin, sequenced in a study of shared clonotypes between healthy human individuals (dated by TCRdb to 2018 to 2020). CD8 naive samples were obtained by positive selection for CCR7 among CD45RO-negative cells, yielding a CD45RA+CCR7+ population from which TemRA cells were excluded. Library preparation employed the immunoSEQ multiplex PCR assay. Entries here come from immuneACCESS through TCRdb and include only in-frame sequences with V and J called. Some clones fail to appear in such tables; in the studies checked, an unresolved V gene covers under half of the shortfall, and the cause of the remainder is unknown. The sample table holds some 2 million clones, of which less than 95% were seen once. 1% to 1.5% of the sample lies in the top ten. The source material was naive CD8+ T cells sorted from blood. The cell subset or site label for this specimen denotes: CD45RA+CCR7+. Receptors originate from a man aged 18 to 35 in good health.

The chain carries TRBV30 and TRBJ2-3, with D possibly being TRBD1 or TRBD2 (6 bases each). The germline CDR1 and CDR2 sequences are GTSNPN and SVGIG (reference sequence). The CDR3 is 12 amino acids. The CDR3 loop reads CGGGQGTDTQYF. For the CDR3, the DNA is TGTGGAGGGGGGCAAGGCACAGATACGCAGTATTTT. Drawing the rest from reference TRBV30 and TRBJ2-3, the complete variable domain is SQTIHQWPATLVQPVGSPLSLECTVEGTSNPNLYWYRQAAGRGLQLLFYSVGIGQISSEVPQNLSASRPQDRQFILSSKKLLLSDSGFYLCGGGQGTDTQYFGPGTRLTVL.

This rearrangement joins TRBV4-3 to TRBJ2-1, with 11 nucleotides matching TRBD2. V lost 2 bases to trimming and J lost 5 bases; unmatched junction nucleotides: 5. Germline V gives CDR1 LGHNA, CDR2 YSLEER. This CDR3 is built from 16 residues. In nucleotides, the CDR3 is TGCGCCAGCAGCCAAACACTAGCGGGAGTCCACAATGAGCAGTTCTTC. Its translation: CASSQTLAGVHNEQFF.

The rearrangement joins TRBV28 to TRBJ2-2; TRBD1 might be the D (5 bases). The V gene's germline CDR1 is MDHEN and CDR2 SYDVKM. The CDR3 is 15 amino acids. Trimming left V 8 bases short and J 1 base short, with 14 bases between. CDR3 in amino acids: CASQTSTVNTGELFF. The CDR3 DNA is TGTGCCAGCCAAACGTCGACAGTGAACACCGGGGAGCTGTTTTTT.

V is TRBV5-6 and J is TRBJ2-7, with D perhaps TRBD2 (5 bases). This CDR3 region has 15 residues. The germline V gene encodes CDR1 SGHDT and CDR2 YYEEEE. Trimming cost V 0 bases and J 3 bases, with 13 bases left between them. The CDR3 nucleotides read TGTGCCAGCAGCTTGGTTGTAGGACTCAACTACGAGCAGTACTTC. It specifies CASSLVVGLNYEQYF.

The chain employs TRBV10-3 and TRBJ1-3, with D possibly matching TRBD1 (5 bases). The germline V gene has CDR1 ENHRY and CDR2 SYGVKD. V was pared by 10 bases and J by 2 bases, with 21 bases between. The CDR3 is 16 amino acids. The CDR3 here is CATLGPGPLTGNTIYF. In DNA form, the CDR3 reads TGTGCCACCTTGGGGCCGGGACCCCTTACTGGAAACACCATATATTTT.

V usage is TRBV19 and J usage is TRBJ2-2, with D possibly being TRBD2 (5 bases). The V end lost 7 bases, the J end lost 1 base, and 7 bases lay between the germline ends. CDR3 length equals 13 residues. Looked up from germline, CDR1 is LNHDA and CDR2 is SQIVND (reference sequence). The CDR3 DNA reads as TGTGCCAGTAACACTAGGAACACCGGGGAGCTGTTTTTT. It specifies CASNTRNTGELFF.

The rearrangement uses TRBV7-6 and TRBJ2-7; no definite D call. Germline loops: CDR1 SGHVS, CDR2 FNYEAQ. This CDR3 spans 13 amino acids. V was shortened by 5 bases and J by 1 base, with 9 bases between the two germline ends. CDR3 sequence: CASSKTDSYEQYF. The DNA of the CDR3 is TGTGCCAGCAGCAAGACCGATTCCTACGAGCAGTACTTC.

This clone showed up just once. The chain links TRBV5-6 to TRBJ2-7; 9 bases match TRBD1. V shed 4 bases and J 0 bases; nucleotides not matched to a gene: 5. The V gene's germline CDR1 is SGHDT and CDR2 YYEEEE. The CDR3 length is 15 residues. The CDR3 reads CASSADRGGSYEQYF. CDR3 nucleotides: TGTGCCAGCAGCGCTGACAGGGGGGGCTCCTACGAGCAGTACTTC.